Detailed here is one TCR beta chain. Its antigen is not identified. Each HIV-infected participant was given treatment in the United States. The CDR3 consists of 14 residues. Germline V CDR1 and CDR2: SNHLY, FYNNEI. The V segment lost 6 bases and the J segment 10 bases; nucleotides outside the gene matches: 8. The sample originates from a study of long-term antiretroviral therapy in people with HIV. General observations from the study: Repertoire composition at all time points was dominated by clones that had expanded before ART. Patients on ART gained diversity, which nonetheless stayed below transplant donor controls. Controls had broader CDR3 length ranges than HIV repertoires did.

Researchers ran immunoSEQ v3.0 at survey level. Assay used: immunoSEQ multiplex PCR; TCRdb lists only in-frame clones, some missing. The table has about 33,000 clones, about three quarters seen once. This specimen was unsorted PBMCs, taken 2 years after starting antiretroviral therapy. The gene calls are TRBV2 and TRBJ1-6, with 8 bases aligning to TRBD1. The TCR sequence derives from a woman between 50 and 59 years old with HIV. The CDR3 is CASRQGALKSPLHF. The DNA for the CDR3 is TGTGCCAGCAGGCAGGGGGCGCTTAAATCACCCCTCCACTTT.